A single sample is the source of the 24 T cell receptor beta chains below, sequenced in a study of metastatic and nonmetastatic thyroid tumors. TCRdb re-clonotyped the PCR reads via MiXCR. The sample holds about 93,000 clones; more than 9.5% are singletons and the top ten take about 10%. Thyroid surgery took place with no prior treatment in any patient. The sample was blood. The source is a female donor with papillary thyroid cancer or a benign thyroid nodule (not recorded which). Some clones in this sample may be carry-over from other donors' samples.

This clone was seen many times. The rearrangement links TRBV7-9 to TRBJ1-2; 7 bases fit TRBD1. With 5 bases clipped from V and 8 bases from J, the junction kept 8 bases outside the gene matches. Germline V lookup: CDR1 SEHNR, CDR2 FQNEAQ (reference sequence). The CDR3 is 13 residues long. The CDR3 is CASSGTAAGGYTF. Here the CDR3 DNA reads TGTGCCAGCAGCGGGACAGCTGCTGGGGGCTACACCTTC. Full variable domain (missing parts from reference TRBV7-9 and TRBJ1-2): DTGVSQNPRHKITKRGQNVTFRCDPISEHNRLYWYRQTLGQGPEFLTYFQNEAQLEKSRLLSDRFSAERPKGSFSTLEIQRTEQGDSAMYLCASSGTAAGGYTFGSGTRLTVV.

This clone was detected many times. The same CDR3 also results from other DNA sequences found in this sample. The rearrangement links TRBV10-3 to TRBJ2-1, with 10 bases fitting TRBD1. Trimming took 6 bases from V and 6 from J; bases not matched to a gene: 5. This CDR3 region has 14 residues. Germline V gives CDR1 ENHRY, CDR2 SYGVKD. This CDR3 reads CAIRGDRGRNEQFF. The CDR3 DNA sequence: TGTGCCATCAGAGGGGACAGGGGACGCAATGAGCAGTTCTTC.

This clone was seen a few times. V and J are TRBV7-2 and TRBJ2-5; 10 bases match TRBD2. The CDR3 has 17 residues. With V trimmed by 6 bases and J by 4 bases, 14 bases remained unmatched. CDR1 SGHTA and CDR2 FQGNSA come from the germline V gene. In DNA form, the CDR3 reads TGTGCCAGCAGTATAGAAGTTCTAGCGGGAGTCGGAGAGACCCAGTACTTC. Its protein is CASSIEVLAGVGETQYF.

On this clone itself: A read error may be the cause here, since a much bigger clone is one base away. This rearrangement joins TRBV2 to TRBJ2-1, with D perhaps TRBD1 or TRBD2 (6 bases each). This CDR3 region has 15 residues. Germline V gene sequence: CDR1 SNHLY, CDR2 FYNNEI. V shed 1 base and J shed 4 bases, with 11 bases lying between them. DNA for the CDR3: TGTGCCAGCAGTGAAGAGGGGGGCCCTTACAATGAGCAGTTCTTC. Translated, it gives CASSEEGGPYNEQFF.

As regards this clone: This may arise from a read error, as a much more abundant clone is one base away. The chain combines TRBV9 with TRBJ2-3, with D possibly TRBD2 on 5 matching bases. Germline CDR1 and CDR2: SGDLS and YYNGEE. The CDR3 is made up of 15 amino acids. CDR3 sequence: CAISVMDGKTDTQYF. The CDR3 coding sequence is TGTGCCATCAGCGTGATGGACGGGAAAACAGATACGCAGTATTTT.

Many counts were recorded for this clone. Germline and junction disagree at one end, which may indicate a read error. The gene calls are TRBV6-1 and TRBJ1-3; D is undetermined. The germline CDR1 and CDR2 sequences are MNHNS and SASEGT. The CDR3 has 16 amino acids. CDR3: CASSIGRALSGTTIYF. CDR3 sequence (DNA): TGTGCCAGCAGCATCGGTAGGGCCCTCTCTGGAACCACCATATATTTT.

A remark on this clone: This clone may be a read error of a much larger clone one base away. Other nucleotide sequences from this sample produce the same CDR3. This chain links TRBV11-2 with TRBJ2-2; D is ambiguous. From germline, CDR1 is SGHAT and CDR2 FQNNGV. V gave up 10 bases and J gave up 2 bases, with 20 bases separating them. The CDR3 covers 16 residues. The DNA for the CDR3 is TGTGCCACCAGAAGAAGTCACGGGTCCAACACCGGGGAGCTGTTTTTT. Translated: CATRRSHGSNTGELFF.

This clone has ten or more counts. The identical CDR3 is also encoded by other nucleotide sequences in the sample. The genes are TRBV7-8 and TRBJ2-5; 7 bases agree with TRBD1. CDR1 and CDR2 from the germline V gene are SGHVS and FQNEAQ. The CDR3 is made up of 16 amino acids. V lost 1 base and J lost 4; bases outside the gene matches: 9. CDR3 sequence reads: CASSLGADRNRETQYF. CDR3 DNA: TGTGCCAGCAGCTTAGGGGCGGACAGGAATCGAGAGACCCAGTACTTC.

As concerns this clone: A single base separates this from a much larger clone, so it may be a read error. Other nucleotide sequences in the sample specify the same CDR3. V gene TRBV18 combines with J gene TRBJ2-3; possibly TRBD2 for D (5 bases). With 2 bases removed from V and 2 bases from J, the gap between germline ends came to 14 bases. This CDR3 contains 16 residues. CDR1 is KGHSH and CDR2 is LQKENI in the germline V gene. CDR3: CASSPSRRLSTDTQYF. The CDR3 DNA follows: TGTGCCAGCTCACCATCGCGGAGGCTTTCCACAGATACGCAGTATTTT.

This clone appeared many times. V usage is TRBV3-1 and J usage is TRBJ2-2, with D tentatively TRBD2 (6 bases). Trimming stripped 5 bases from V and 4 bases from J, with 20 bases between. The CDR3 has 17 amino acids. The germline CDR1 and CDR2 sequences are LGHDT and YNNKEL (reference sequence). The CDR3 spells CASSTLPGLISTGELFF. In nucleotides, the CDR3 is TGTGCCAGCAGCACGCTCCCGGGACTTATCTCCACCGGGGAGCTGTTTTTT.

This clone was seen many times. This specimen includes other DNA sequences encoding the same CDR3. V and J are TRBV9 and TRBJ1-1; D ambiguous. The germline V and J ends were trimmed by 0 bases and 5 bases, with 8 bases remaining between them. There are 13 residues in the CDR3. Germline CDR1 SGDLS, CDR2 YYNGEE. As DNA, the CDR3 is TGTGCCAGCAGCGTAGGGGATAGGACTGAAGCTTTCTTT. This encodes CASSVGDRTEAFF.

On this clone: A much bigger clone sits one base away, suggesting this may be a read error. DNA for the CDR3: TGCAGCGTTGAAGTCCCCCGGGGACAGAGCACAGATACGCAGTATTTT. It is translated as CSVEVPRGQSTDTQYF. The chain recombines TRBV29-1 with TRBJ2-3; TRBD1 agrees at 7 bases. V trimming: 1 base; J trimming: 0 bases; junction bases outside the gene matches: 7. This CDR3 contains 16 residues. Germline values: CDR1 SQVTM, CDR2 ANQGSEA.

This clone was observed a few times. A junction boundary mismatches the germline segment, possibly from a read error. The rearrangement links TRBV19 to TRBJ2-7; 7 nucleotides line up with TRBD2. This CDR3 has 13 residues. Germline V gene lookup returns CDR1 LNHDA and CDR2 SQIVND (reference sequence). The CDR3 DNA reads TGTGCCAGCTGGGACTATACTTCGTACGAGCATTACTTC. Translated: CASWDYTSYEHYF.

The sample holds many counts of this clone. The rearrangement links TRBV20-1 to TRBJ2-3; 11 bases match TRBD2. CDR1 and CDR2 (germline): DFQATT, SNEGSKA (reference sequence). Losses at the gene ends were 6 bases for V and 4 bases for J; bases not matched to a gene: 9. This CDR3 has 15 residues. CDR3 loop: CSASFSGRVPDTQYF. Here the CDR3 DNA reads TGCAGTGCAAGTTTTAGCGGGAGGGTCCCAGATACGCAGTATTTT.

In this sample, this clone turned up a few times. This sequence may be a read error, since a much larger clone differs from it by one base. The V call is TRBV19, the J call TRBJ2-1, with D tentatively TRBD2 (5 bases). Germline loops: CDR1 LNHDA, CDR2 SQIVND (reference sequence). The CDR3 consists of 18 residues. Trimming removed 0 bases at V and 0 bases at J, with 15 bases between. The CDR3 sequence is CASSIDQAIGNSYNEQFF. The CDR3 nucleotides are TGTGCCAGTAGTATAGATCAGGCTATCGGGAACTCCTACAATGAGCAGTTCTTC.

The table lists this clone with many counts. This chain connects TRBV27 to TRBJ2-7, with TRBD2 as a possible D gene (5 bases). V lost 6 bases, J lost 0 bases, and 18 bases lay in between. The V gene's germline CDR1 is MNHEY and CDR2 SMNVEV (reference sequence). The CDR3 spans 16 residues. CDR3 coding DNA: TGTGCCAGCAGCCCGGGCGAGGGTGGGAACTCCTACGAGCAGTACTTC. This codes for CASSPGEGGNSYEQYF.

Concerning this clone: A read error may account for a junction end that differs from germline. The chain couples TRBV29-1 to TRBJ1-1; D gene ambiguous. The length of the CDR3 is 11 residues. CDR1 SQVTM and CDR2 ANQGSEA come from the germline V gene. The CDR3 coding sequence is TGCAGAGTTGAGTCGCCTGAGCGGGCTTTATTT. Translation: CRVESPERALF.

Ten or more counts support this clone. The CDR3 spells CSAEQGAETQYF. The CDR3 nucleotides read TGCAGTGCGGAACAGGGGGCCGAGACCCAGTACTTC. The chain employs TRBV20-1 and TRBJ2-5, with 9 positions matching TRBD1. CDR1 and CDR2 (germline): DFQATT, SNEGSKA (reference sequence). The CDR3 has 12 residues. The trim removed 6 bases at V and 5 bases at J, leaving 4 bases unmatched.

This clone was seen many times. V and J are TRBV5-1 and TRBJ2-2; D may correspond to TRBD1 or TRBD2 (5 bases each). The CDR3 consists of 15 residues. Trimming removed 4 bases at V and 0 bases at J, with 10 bases between. Germline values: CDR1 SGHRS, CDR2 YFSETQ. The CDR3 DNA is TGCGCCAGCAGCCCCGGGGCAGCGAACACCGGGGAGCTGTTTTTT. This translates into CASSPGAANTGELFF.

Concerning this clone itself: One junction end does not reproduce the germline sequence, and a read error may be involved. Additional DNA sequences in this sample encode the identical CDR3. The chain recombines TRBV6-2 or TRBV6-3 with TRBJ2-5; D is unresolved. Germline V gene lookup returns CDR1 MNHEY and CDR2 SVGEGT. The CDR3 is made up of 12 amino acids. The CDR3 DNA reads TGTGCCAGCACCCCCAGCCAAGAGACTCAGTACTTC. It translates to CASTPSQETQYF.

As DNA, the CDR3 is TGTGCCAGCAGTTACTCGGTCGGGGCAGGGACGAACACTGAAGCTTTCTTT. Its protein product is CASSYSVGAGTNTEAFF. This chain uses TRBV6-5 with TRBJ1-1; a possible D gene is TRBD1 (5 bases). Germline V gene lookup returns CDR1 MNHEY and CDR2 SVGAGI. The CDR3 loop spans 17 amino acids. V was shortened by 0 bases and J by 1 base, with 15 bases between the two germline ends.

This clone was recorded many times. The chain has TRBV7-2 and TRBJ2-5; D remains unclear. This CDR3 has 12 residues. With 2 bases removed from V and 5 bases from J, the gap between germline ends came to 6 bases. Germline CDR1 reads SGHTA; CDR2 reads FQGNSA. CDR3 loop: CASSLSMETQYF. The DNA of the CDR3 is TGTGCCAGCAGCTTATCGATGGAGACCCAGTACTTC. Drawing the rest from reference TRBV7-2 and TRBJ2-5, the complete variable domain is GAGVSQSPSNKVTEKGKDVELRCDPISGHTALYWYRQSLGQGLEFLIYFQGNSAPDKSGLPSDRFSAERTGGSVSTLTIQRTQQEDSAVYLCASSLSMETQYFGPGTRLLVL.

To note about this clone: A read error may be the cause here, since a much bigger clone is one base away. At the DNA level, this CDR3 is encoded by other sequences in the same sample as well. V usage is TRBV30 and J usage is TRBJ1-1; D is possibly TRBD1 (5 bases). Germline loops: CDR1 GTSNPN, CDR2 SVGIG (reference sequence). The CDR3 consists of 13 residues. CDR3 nucleotides: TGTGCCTGGAGCCCCGGGGCCCCCACTGAAGCTTTCTTC. It translates to CAWSPGAPTEAFF.

In its sample, this clone was seen many times. At one end the junction does not follow the germline gene, possibly because of a read error. This chain joins TRBV27 and TRBJ2-5; no clear D. CDR1 is MNHEY, CDR2 SMNVEV, per germline (reference sequence). This CDR3 contains 13 residues. This chain's CDR3 is CASRPTSVGPLTF. The CDR3 coding sequence is TGTGCCAGCAGACCTACCTCCGTCGGGCCCCTCACCTTC.